The 2 T cell receptor beta chains given below trace back to one sample, sequenced in a study of response to subunit inactivated influenza vaccine. TCRdb re-called the RT-PCR reads with MiXCR, one entry per CDR3 protein. The sample has about half a million distinct CDR3 sequences, around 25% seen once. The input for sequencing was CD4+ T cells sorted from PBMCs, taken about 5 days after vaccination. Receptors were obtained from a man aged 50-60 years who received an inactivated influenza vaccine.

The gene calls are TRBV7-2 and TRBJ2-7, with TRBD2 identical over 11 bases. The CDR3 runs to 16 residues. CDR1 SGHTA and CDR2 FQGNSA come from the germline V gene. The V gene end was trimmed by 1 base and the J gene end by 2 bases; junction bases not matched to a gene: 4. CDR3 protein: CASSLGELAGAYEQYF. CDR3 in DNA: TGTGCCAGCAGCTTAGGGGAACTAGCGGGAGCCTACGAGCAGTACTTC.

This clonotype was found many times. The chain carries TRBV12-3 or TRBV12-4 and TRBJ1-1, with TRBD1 identical over 7 bases. The CDR3 runs 13 residues. With V trimmed by 2 bases and J by 7 bases, 4 bases remained unmatched. This CDR3 is CASSLRRGSEAFF. Here the CDR3 DNA reads TGTGCCAGCAGTTTACGCAGGGGGAGTGAAGCTTTCTTT.